This T cell receptor beta chain was captured by sequencing in a study of cytomegalovirus exposure and HLA in healthy donors. The CDR3 sequence is 21 residues long. Trimming shortened V by 0 bases and J by 0 bases, and 26 bases separated the two germline ends. Germline CDR1 and CDR2: LGHNA and YSLEER. 13 Jbeta primers and 60 Vbeta primers were used for the PCR. Sequencing used immunoSEQ multiplex PCR; TCRdb keeps in-frame clones, though not all of them. The sample gives about 200,000 clones, around 83% of which show up once; approximately 1.5% is in the top ten. Whole-study findings and limits: Most likely, a cluster of highly shared sequence variants arose as a sequencing artifact. The dataset shows that most TCR sequences were rare, while some public TCRs occurred in many donors.

A word on this clone: No antigen is known for it.

Sequencing was carried out using PBMCs. This sequence was found in a woman aged 18-30 years in good health and CMV-seronegative. The chain carries TRBV4-3 and TRBJ2-5; D might be TRBD2 (10 bases). CDR3 region: CASSQESWDRATSGDQETQYF. The CDR3 nucleotides are TGCGCCAGCAGCCAAGAGTCGTGGGACAGGGCCACTAGCGGGGACCAAGAGACCCAGTACTTC.